This T cell receptor (beta chain) was identified during a study of cytomegalovirus exposure and HLA in healthy donors. To note about this clone: Antigen unknown.

General study points: A later analysis linked more than 15,000 TCR beta sequences to HLA alleles at 0.05 false discovery rate.

Amplification used 60 Vbeta primers and 13 Jbeta primers. Original processing notes: Later reanalysis found approximately 80 million unique TCR beta chains, some 10 million of them shared. The table came from immunoSEQ multiplex PCR; TCRdb's copy has only in-frame clones and leaves some out. The V and J calls and clone size are taken from that table; D and trimming were inferred from the DNA. The sample lists fewer than 100,000 clones; approximately 80% were seen once. This CDR3 has 14 residues. Germline values: CDR1 SNHLY, CDR2 FYNNEI. The V end was cut by 5 bases, the J end by 4 bases, with 15 bases between.

The gene calls are TRBV2 and TRBJ2-7, with D possibly TRBD1 on 6 matching bases. The clonotype was recovered from a female donor in good health and CMV-seronegative. Sequencing was carried out using PBMCs. This chain's CDR3 is CASSSGTIVYEQYF. CDR3 bases: TGTGCCAGCAGTTCCGGGACAATTGTTTACGAGCAGTACTTC.